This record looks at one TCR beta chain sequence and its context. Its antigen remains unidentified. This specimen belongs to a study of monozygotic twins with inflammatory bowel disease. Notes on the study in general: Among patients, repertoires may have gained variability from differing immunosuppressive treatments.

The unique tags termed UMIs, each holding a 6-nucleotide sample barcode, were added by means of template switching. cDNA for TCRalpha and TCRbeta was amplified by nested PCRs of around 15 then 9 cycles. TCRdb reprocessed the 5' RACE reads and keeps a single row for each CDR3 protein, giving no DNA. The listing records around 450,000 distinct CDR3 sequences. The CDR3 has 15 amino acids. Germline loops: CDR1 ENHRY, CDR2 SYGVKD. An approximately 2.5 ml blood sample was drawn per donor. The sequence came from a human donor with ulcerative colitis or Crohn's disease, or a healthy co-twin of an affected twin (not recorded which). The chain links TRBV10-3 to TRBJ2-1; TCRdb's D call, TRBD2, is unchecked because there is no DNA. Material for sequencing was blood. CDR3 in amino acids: CAISPLAGGPNEQFF.